These T cell receptor beta chains were read from a single sample in a study of blood T cell repertoires in COVID-19. Some clones are missing from TCRdb's copy, which holds only in-frame ones; the method was immunoSEQ multiplex PCR. The repertoire holds 100,000 or so clones, 65% to 90% seen once, with 2.7% in the top ten. Sequenced input: PBMCs or T cells enriched from blood (not recorded which). The source of these receptors is a woman aged 45-60 years who had recovered from COVID-19. The CDR3 runs from the conserved cysteine through the conserved F or W. Each record gives: V gene, D gene, J gene, clone size, CDR3 protein, CDR3 DNA. The D gene is left open where the match is weak. Clone size is given for some rows only: seen once, a few or many times, or a class if the clone is expanded.

V gene: TRBV3-1/TRBV3-2; D gene: TRBD1; J gene: TRBJ1-1; clone size: NA; CDR3 protein: CASSQDGQGRSIAFF; CDR3 DNA: TGTGCCAGCAGCCAGGACGGACAGGGTAGGTCGATAGCTTTCTTT
V gene: TRBV5-1; D gene: TRBD2; J gene: TRBJ2-2; clone size: NA; CDR3 protein: CASTSGELAGGRTGELFF; CDR3 DNA: TGCGCCAGCACTTCGGGGGAACTAGCGGGAGGTCGCACCGGGGAGCTGTTTTTT
V gene: TRBV5-1; D gene: NA; J gene: TRBJ2-1; clone size: once; CDR3 protein: CASSLDREYNEQFF; CDR3 DNA: TGCGCCAGCAGCTTGGATCGGGAGTACAATGAGCAGTTCTTC
V gene: TRBV24-1; D gene: TRBD2; J gene: TRBJ2-3; clone size: NA; CDR3 protein: CATSTTGTSPSDTQYF; CDR3 DNA: TGTGCCACCAGTACTACCGGGACTAGCCCCTCAGATACGCAGTATTTT
V gene: TRBV2; D gene: TRBD2; J gene: TRBJ2-1; clone size: NA; CDR3 protein: CASRLAGNNEQFF; CDR3 DNA: TGTGCCAGCAGGCTAGCGGGAAACAATGAGCAGTTCTTC
V gene: TRBV2; D gene: NA; J gene: TRBJ1-6; clone size: NA; CDR3 protein: CASSFSSKNNSPLHF; CDR3 DNA: TGTGCCAGCAGTTTTAGTTCTAAGAATAATTCACCCCTCCACTTT
V gene: TRBV28; D gene: TRBD1; J gene: TRBJ1-1; clone size: NA; CDR3 protein: CASKPGQGKPFF; CDR3 DNA: TGTGCCAGTAAACCGGGACAGGGTAAACCTTTCTTT
V gene: TRBV7-3; D gene: NA; J gene: TRBJ2-1; clone size: once; CDR3 protein: CASSLGLYNEQFF; CDR3 DNA: TGTGCCAGCAGCTTAGGGCTATACAATGAGCAGTTCTTC
V gene: TRBV6-2/TRBV6-3; D gene: NA; J gene: TRBJ2-7; clone size: NA; CDR3 protein: CASSYPGTEQYF; CDR3 DNA: TGTGCCAGCAGTTATCCGGGGACAGAGCAGTACTTC
V gene: TRBV14; D gene: NA; J gene: TRBJ2-5; clone size: NA; CDR3 protein: CASSSFLLGEETQYF; CDR3 DNA: TGTGCCAGCAGCTCCTTTCTGTTAGGGGAAGAGACCCAGTACTTC
V gene: TRBV30; D gene: NA; J gene: TRBJ2-7; clone size: NA; CDR3 protein: CAWRGLGYEQYF; CDR3 DNA: TGTGCCTGGAGGGGGCTCGGGTACGAGCAGTACTTC
V gene: TRBV29-1; D gene: NA; J gene: TRBJ2-5; clone size: NA; CDR3 protein: CSVLAWGETQYF; CDR3 DNA: TGCAGCGTTCTAGCGTGGGGAGAGACCCAGTACTTC
V gene: TRBV3-1/TRBV3-2; D gene: NA; J gene: TRBJ2-5; clone size: NA; CDR3 protein: CASSQVPDRRETQYF; CDR3 DNA: TGTGCCAGCAGCCAAGTTCCTGACAGGAGAGAGACCCAGTACTTC
V gene: TRBV4-1; D gene: NA; J gene: TRBJ1-5; clone size: NA; CDR3 protein: CASSQSRGSNQPQHF; CDR3 DNA: TGCGCCAGCAGCCAATCGAGGGGGAGCAATCAGCCCCAGCATTTT
V gene: TRBV15; D gene: NA; J gene: TRBJ2-7; clone size: NA; CDR3 protein: CATSEHYEQYF; CDR3 DNA: TGTGCCACCAGCGAACACTACGAGCAGTACTTC
V gene: TRBV11-2; D gene: TRBD2; J gene: TRBJ2-7; clone size: NA; CDR3 protein: CASSDRGGIYEQYF; CDR3 DNA: TGTGCCAGCAGCGACCGGGGGGGGATCTACGAGCAGTACTTC
V gene: TRBV7-3; D gene: NA; J gene: TRBJ2-2; clone size: NA; CDR3 protein: CASSLYETGELFF; CDR3 DNA: TGTGCCAGCAGCTTATACGAGACCGGGGAGCTGTTTTTT
V gene: TRBV30; D gene: TRBD1; J gene: TRBJ2-5; clone size: NA; CDR3 protein: CAWAGQEETQYF; CDR3 DNA: TGTGCCTGGGCCGGACAGGAAGAGACCCAGTACTTC
V gene: TRBV28; D gene: NA; J gene: TRBJ2-3; clone size: NA; CDR3 protein: CASGPQWGRPDTQYF; CDR3 DNA: TGTGCCAGCGGCCCCCAGTGGGGGCGCCCAGATACGCAGTATTTT
V gene: TRBV6-1; D gene: TRBD1; J gene: TRBJ1-2; clone size: NA; CDR3 protein: CASSENGQGGWDGYTF; CDR3 DNA: TGTGCCAGCAGTGAAAATGGACAGGGAGGTTGGGATGGCTACACCTTC
V gene: TRBV5-1; D gene: TRBD1; J gene: TRBJ2-1; clone size: NA; CDR3 protein: CASSQGQSSYNEQFF; CDR3 DNA: TGCGCCAGCAGCCAGGGACAGAGCTCCTACAATGAGCAGTTCTTC
V gene: TRBV7-3; D gene: TRBD1; J gene: TRBJ2-6; clone size: NA; CDR3 protein: CASSLTGEAGANVLTF; CDR3 DNA: TGTGCCAGCAGCTTGACAGGGGAAGCTGGGGCCAACGTCCTGACTTTC
V gene: TRBV4-1; D gene: TRBD2; J gene: TRBJ2-3; clone size: NA; CDR3 protein: CASSQAGLVLRLVEDTQYF; CDR3 DNA: TGCGCCAGCAGCCAAGCGGGACTAGTTTTAAGACTAGTCGAAGATACGCAGTATTTT
V gene: TRBV5-4; D gene: TRBD2; J gene: TRBJ2-3; clone size: NA; CDR3 protein: CASSLNRGGTDTQYF; CDR3 DNA: TGTGCCAGCAGCTTGAATCGCGGGGGGACAGATACGCAGTATTTT
V gene: TRBV5-4; D gene: NA; J gene: TRBJ2-3; clone size: NA; CDR3 protein: CASSLPGTGSTDTQYF; CDR3 DNA: TGTGCCAGCAGCTTGCCCGGGACTGGTAGCACAGATACGCAGTATTTT
V gene: TRBV6-2/TRBV6-3; D gene: NA; J gene: TRBJ1-1; clone size: NA; CDR3 protein: CASSTGGAMNTEAFF; CDR3 DNA: TGTGCCAGCAGTACGGGGGGGGCAATGAACACTGAAGCTTTCTTT